This T cell receptor (beta chain) came from a study of graft-versus-host responses after intestinal transplantation. With regard to this clone: Antigen specificity is unknown.

Study findings and constraints: Early post-transplant declines in HvG were associated with peak levels of circulating GvH clones. GvH clonotypes were identified within recipient marrow, with a subset emerging first in ileum or blood.

The CDR3 spans 13 residues. V lost 6 bases and J lost 7, with 17 bases in between. Germline CDR1 SGHTS, CDR2 YDEGEE. Some clones are missing from TCRdb's copy, which holds only in-frame ones; the method was immunoSEQ multiplex PCR. The sample lists some 8,000 clones; around 98% were seen once. The TCR originated in a human patient who received an intestinal transplant, so some T cells may come from the graft donor. The material sequenced was PBMCs, taken 23 days after intestinal transplant. This chain links TRBV5-8 with TRBJ2-7; the D gene could be TRBD1 or TRBD2 (6 bases each). CDR3 sequence: CASINGGGREQYF. The CDR3 coding sequence is TGTGCCAGCATCAACGGGGGCGGGCGAGAGCAGTACTTC.